This TCR beta chain was recorded in a study of blood T cell repertoires in COVID-19. TCRdb keeps only in-frame clones here, not all; method: immunoSEQ multiplex PCR. The table shows 70,000 to 95,000 clones, with around four fifths occurring only once. The TCR originated in a woman in her 70s with active or convalescent COVID-19. What was sequenced was peripheral blood.

The CDR3 DNA follows: TGTGCCAGCAGCTTTTCGGGTACCGGGGAGCTGTTTTTT. The encoded protein is CASSFSGTGELFF. This chain connects TRBV7-2 to TRBJ2-2, with D unclear. Germline CDR1 reads SGHTA; CDR2 reads FQGNSA. The CDR3 consists of 13 residues. Trimming cost V 3 bases and J 5 bases, with 7 bases left between them.